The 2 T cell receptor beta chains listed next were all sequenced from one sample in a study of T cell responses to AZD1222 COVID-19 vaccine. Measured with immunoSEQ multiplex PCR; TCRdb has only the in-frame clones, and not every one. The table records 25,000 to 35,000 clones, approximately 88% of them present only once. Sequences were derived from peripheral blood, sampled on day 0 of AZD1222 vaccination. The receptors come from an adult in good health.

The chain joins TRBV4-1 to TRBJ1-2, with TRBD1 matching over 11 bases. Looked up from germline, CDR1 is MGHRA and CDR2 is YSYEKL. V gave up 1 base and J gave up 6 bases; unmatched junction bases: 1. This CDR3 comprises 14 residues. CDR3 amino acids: CASSQGTGGNGYTF. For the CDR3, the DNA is TGCGCCAGCAGCCAAGGGACAGGGGGCAATGGCTACACCTTC.

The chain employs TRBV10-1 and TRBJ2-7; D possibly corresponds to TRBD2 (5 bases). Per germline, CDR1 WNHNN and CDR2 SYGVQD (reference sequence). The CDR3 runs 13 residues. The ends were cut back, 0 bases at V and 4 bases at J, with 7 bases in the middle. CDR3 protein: CASSESGRYEQYF. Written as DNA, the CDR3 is TGCGCCAGCAGTGAGTCAGGGAGATACGAGCAGTACTTC.